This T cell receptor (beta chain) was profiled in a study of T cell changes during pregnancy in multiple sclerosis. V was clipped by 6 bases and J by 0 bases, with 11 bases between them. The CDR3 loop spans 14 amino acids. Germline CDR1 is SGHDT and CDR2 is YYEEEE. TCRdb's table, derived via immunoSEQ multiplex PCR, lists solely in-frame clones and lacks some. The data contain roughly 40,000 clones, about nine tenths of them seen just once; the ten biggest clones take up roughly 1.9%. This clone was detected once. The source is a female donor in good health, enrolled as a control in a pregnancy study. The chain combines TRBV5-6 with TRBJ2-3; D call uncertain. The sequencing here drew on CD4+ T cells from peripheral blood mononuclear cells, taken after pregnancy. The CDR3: CASNLGFSTDTQYF. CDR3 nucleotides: TGTGCCAGCAACCTAGGCTTTAGCACAGATACGCAGTATTTT.